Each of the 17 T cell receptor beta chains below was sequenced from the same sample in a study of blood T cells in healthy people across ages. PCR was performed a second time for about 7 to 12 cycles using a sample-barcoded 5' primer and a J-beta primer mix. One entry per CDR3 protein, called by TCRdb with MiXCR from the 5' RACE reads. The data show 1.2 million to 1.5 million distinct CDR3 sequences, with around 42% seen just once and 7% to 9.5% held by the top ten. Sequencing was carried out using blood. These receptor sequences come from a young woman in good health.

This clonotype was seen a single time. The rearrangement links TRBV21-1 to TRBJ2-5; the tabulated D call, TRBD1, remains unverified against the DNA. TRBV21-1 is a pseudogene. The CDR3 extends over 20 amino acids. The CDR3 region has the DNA TGTGCCAGCAGCATCCACAGGGGACGGACTAGGGGGCGGGGATTAGAGACCCAGTACTTC. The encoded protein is CASSIHRGRTRGRGLETQYF.

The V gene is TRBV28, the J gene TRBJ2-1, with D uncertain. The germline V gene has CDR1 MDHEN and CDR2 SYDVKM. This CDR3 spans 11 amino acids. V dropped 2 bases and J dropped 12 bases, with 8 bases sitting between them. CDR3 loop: CASSLPPRQFF. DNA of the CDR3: TGTGCCAGCAGTTTACCTCCTCGGCAGTTCTTC.

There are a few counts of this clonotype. In nucleotides, the CDR3 is TGTGCCAGCAGGGTGACAGGGTCAGGTTCACCCCTCCACTTT. Residues: CASRVTGSGSPLHF. V usage is TRBV28 and J usage is TRBJ1-6; 7 bases match TRBD1. There are 14 residues in the CDR3. Germline assignment: CDR1 MDHEN and CDR2 SYDVKM. The V gene end was trimmed by 6 bases and the J gene end by 9 bases; junction bases not matched to a gene: 8.

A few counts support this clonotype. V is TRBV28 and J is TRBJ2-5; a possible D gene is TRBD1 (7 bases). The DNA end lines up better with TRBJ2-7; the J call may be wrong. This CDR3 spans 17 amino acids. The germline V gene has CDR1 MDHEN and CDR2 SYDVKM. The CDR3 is CASSLNGGGQKDYEQYF. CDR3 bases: TGTGCCAGCAGTTTAAACGGAGGGGGACAGAAAGACTACGAGCAGTACTTC.

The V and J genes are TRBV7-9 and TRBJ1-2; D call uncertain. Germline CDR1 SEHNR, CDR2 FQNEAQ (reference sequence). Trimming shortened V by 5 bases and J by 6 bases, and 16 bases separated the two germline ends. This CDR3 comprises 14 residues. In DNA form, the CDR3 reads TGTGCCAGCAGCGACACCCCACTACGGGATGGCTACACCTTC. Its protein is CASSDTPLRDGYTF.

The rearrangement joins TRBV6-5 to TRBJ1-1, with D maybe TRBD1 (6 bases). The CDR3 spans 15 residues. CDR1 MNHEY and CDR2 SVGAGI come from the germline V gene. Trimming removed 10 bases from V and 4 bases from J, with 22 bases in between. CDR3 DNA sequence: TGTGCCACCCTTAAGCCGACAGGATGGGGCACTGAAGCTTTCTTT. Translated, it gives CATLKPTGWGTEAFF.

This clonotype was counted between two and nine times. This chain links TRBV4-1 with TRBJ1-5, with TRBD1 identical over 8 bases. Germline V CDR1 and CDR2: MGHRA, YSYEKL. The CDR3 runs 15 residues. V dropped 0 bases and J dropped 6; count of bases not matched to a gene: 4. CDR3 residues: CASSQEGQEFQPQHF. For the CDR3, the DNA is TGCGCCAGCAGCCAAGAGGGACAGGAATTTCAGCCCCAGCATTTT.

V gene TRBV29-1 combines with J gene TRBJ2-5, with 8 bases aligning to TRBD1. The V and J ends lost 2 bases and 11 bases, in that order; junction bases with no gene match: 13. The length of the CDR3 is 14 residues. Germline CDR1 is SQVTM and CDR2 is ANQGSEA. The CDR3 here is CSVESGDRGCSQYF. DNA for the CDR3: TGCAGCGTTGAATCTGGAGACAGGGGTTGCTCGCAGTACTTC.

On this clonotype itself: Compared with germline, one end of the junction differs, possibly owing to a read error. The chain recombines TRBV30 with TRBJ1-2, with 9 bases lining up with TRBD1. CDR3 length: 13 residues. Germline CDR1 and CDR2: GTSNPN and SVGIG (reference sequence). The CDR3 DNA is TGTGCCCGGAGACAGGGGGCTAACTATGGCTACACCTTC. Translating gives CARRQGANYGYTF.

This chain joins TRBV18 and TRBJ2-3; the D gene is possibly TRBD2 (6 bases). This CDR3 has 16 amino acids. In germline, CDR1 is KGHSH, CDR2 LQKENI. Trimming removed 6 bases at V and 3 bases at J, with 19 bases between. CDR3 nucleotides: TGTGCCAGCTCCCGACCCCCGGGAGTCGGGACAGATACGCAGTATTTT. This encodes CASSRPPGVGTDTQYF.

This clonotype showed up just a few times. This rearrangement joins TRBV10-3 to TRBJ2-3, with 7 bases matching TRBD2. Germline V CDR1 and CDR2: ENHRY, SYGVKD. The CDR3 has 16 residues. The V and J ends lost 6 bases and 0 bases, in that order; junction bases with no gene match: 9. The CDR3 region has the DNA TGTGCCATCAGCGACGGGCCAGCGGGGAGCACAGATACGCAGTATTTT. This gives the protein CAISDGPAGSTDTQYF.

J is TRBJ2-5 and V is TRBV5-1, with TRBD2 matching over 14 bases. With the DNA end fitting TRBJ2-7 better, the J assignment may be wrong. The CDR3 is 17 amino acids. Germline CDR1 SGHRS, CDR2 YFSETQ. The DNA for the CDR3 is TGCGCCAGCAGCTCGGGGGGGACTAGCGGGAGTGTCTACGAGCAGTACTTC. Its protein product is CASSSGGTSGSVYEQYF.

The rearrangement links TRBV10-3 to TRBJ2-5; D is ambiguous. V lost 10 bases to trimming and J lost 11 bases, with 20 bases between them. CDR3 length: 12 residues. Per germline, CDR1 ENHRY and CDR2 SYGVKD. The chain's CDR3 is CATSRVINEQYF. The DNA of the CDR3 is TGTGCCACGTCCCGAGTCATCAATGAGCAGTACTTC.

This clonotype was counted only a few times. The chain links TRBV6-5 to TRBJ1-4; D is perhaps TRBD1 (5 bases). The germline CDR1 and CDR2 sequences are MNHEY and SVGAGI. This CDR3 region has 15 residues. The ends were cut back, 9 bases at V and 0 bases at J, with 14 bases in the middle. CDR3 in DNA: TGTGCCAGTGGGAGGGACCCCTCAACTAATGAAAAACTGTTTTTT. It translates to CASGRDPSTNEKLFF.

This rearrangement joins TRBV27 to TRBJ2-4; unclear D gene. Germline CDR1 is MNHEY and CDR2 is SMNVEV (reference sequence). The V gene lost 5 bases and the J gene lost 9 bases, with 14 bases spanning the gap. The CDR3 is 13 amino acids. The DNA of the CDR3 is TGTGCCAGCAGTCCCGCCTCACGGAGCATTCAGTACTTC. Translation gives CASSPASRSIQYF.

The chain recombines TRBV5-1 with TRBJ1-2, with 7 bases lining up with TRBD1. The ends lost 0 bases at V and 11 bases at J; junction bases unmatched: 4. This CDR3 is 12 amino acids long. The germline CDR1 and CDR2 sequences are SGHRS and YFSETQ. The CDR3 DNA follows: TGCGCCAGCAGCTTGGACCCAGGGGGTTACACCTTC. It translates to CASSLDPGGYTF.

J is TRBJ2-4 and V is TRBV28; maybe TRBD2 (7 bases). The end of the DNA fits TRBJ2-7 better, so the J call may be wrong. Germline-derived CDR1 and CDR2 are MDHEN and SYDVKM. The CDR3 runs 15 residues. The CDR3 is CASSFGGGRGNEQYF. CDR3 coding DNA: TGTGCCAGCAGTTTTGGGGGCGGGAGAGGAAACGAGCAGTACTTC.